This T cell receptor (beta chain) originates from a study of neurological immune-mediated disorders. One entry per CDR3 protein results from TCRdb running MiXCR on the 5' RACE reads. The sample includes about 77,000 distinct CDR3 sequences, roughly 10% seen only once; the top ten take 1.5% to 2%. This clonotype was counted at least ten times. CDR1 is SGHRS and CDR2 is YFSETQ in the germline V gene. Trimming cost V 1 base and J 0 bases, with 11 bases left between them. The CDR3 extends over 16 amino acids. The sequence was obtained from a middle-aged man in good health. V is TRBV5-1 and J is TRBJ2-1; D could derive from TRBD1 or TRBD2 (5 bases each). The sample comprised PBMCs. CDR3 protein: CASSLSPGTSYNEQFF. CDR3 coding DNA: TGCGCCAGCAGCTTGAGCCCCGGGACCTCCTACAATGAGCAGTTCTTC.